Listed here are 5 T cell receptor beta chains from one sample, sequenced in a study of control samples from healthy donors and cancer patients. The data were produced by immunoSEQ multiplex PCR, yet TCRdb's version contains in-frame clones alone and is incomplete. Of about 130,000 clones listed, 80% to 95% are singletons. The sequencing input was blood. These receptors came from a woman between 50 and 59 years old in good health.

This sequence joins TRBV7-8 and TRBJ1-2; TRBD1 agrees at 7 bases. CDR3 length equals 15 residues. J lost 2 bases, V lost 4 bases, and 7 bases had no gene match. Germline V lookup: CDR1 SGHVS, CDR2 FQNEAQ. This chain's CDR3 is CASSWAQGGNYGYTF. As DNA, the CDR3 is TGTGCCAGCAGCTGGGCCCAGGGGGGAAACTATGGCTACACCTTC.

V and J are TRBV6-6 and TRBJ2-2, with 14 bases fitting TRBD2. With 5 bases clipped from V and 4 bases from J, the junction kept 9 bases outside the gene matches. Per the germline V gene, CDR1 is MNHNY and CDR2 is SVGAGI (reference sequence). The CDR3 is made up of 18 amino acids. The CDR3 DNA sequence: TGTGCCAGCAGTCCCGGGACTAGCGGGAGTTATTCCACCGGGGAGCTGTTTTTT. This gives the protein CASSPGTSGSYSTGELFF.

The chain recombines TRBV5-6 with TRBJ2-2; possible D gene TRBD1, 6 bases. Germline V lookup: CDR1 SGHDT, CDR2 YYEEEE. The ends were cut back, 2 bases at V and 2 bases at J, with 10 bases in the middle. The CDR3 extends over 15 amino acids. The DNA for the CDR3 is TGTGCCAGCAGCTTAACAGGGACAAACACCGGGGAGCTGTTTTTT. Translation gives CASSLTGTNTGELFF.

This clone was recorded once. The gene calls are TRBV4-1 and TRBJ1-4; D is unclear. CDR1 is MGHRA, CDR2 YSYEKL, per germline. The CDR3 is 15 amino acids. The ends were cut back, 4 bases at V and 2 bases at J, with 11 bases in the middle. CDR3 sequence: CASSRLQGTNEKLFF. CDR3 nucleotide sequence: TGCGCCAGCAGCCGCCTGCAAGGGACTAATGAAAAACTGTTTTTT.

Only one count was recorded for this clone. The junction departs from the called germline gene at one end, perhaps through a read error. The chain employs TRBV7-7 and TRBJ2-1; D is unclear. The CDR3 has 15 amino acids. Germline V gives CDR1 SSHAT, CDR2 FNYEAQ (reference sequence). The chain's CDR3 is CASSPESGSYNEQFF. As DNA, the CDR3 is TGTGCTAGCAGCCCAGAGAGTGGCTCCTACAATGAGCAGTTCTTC.